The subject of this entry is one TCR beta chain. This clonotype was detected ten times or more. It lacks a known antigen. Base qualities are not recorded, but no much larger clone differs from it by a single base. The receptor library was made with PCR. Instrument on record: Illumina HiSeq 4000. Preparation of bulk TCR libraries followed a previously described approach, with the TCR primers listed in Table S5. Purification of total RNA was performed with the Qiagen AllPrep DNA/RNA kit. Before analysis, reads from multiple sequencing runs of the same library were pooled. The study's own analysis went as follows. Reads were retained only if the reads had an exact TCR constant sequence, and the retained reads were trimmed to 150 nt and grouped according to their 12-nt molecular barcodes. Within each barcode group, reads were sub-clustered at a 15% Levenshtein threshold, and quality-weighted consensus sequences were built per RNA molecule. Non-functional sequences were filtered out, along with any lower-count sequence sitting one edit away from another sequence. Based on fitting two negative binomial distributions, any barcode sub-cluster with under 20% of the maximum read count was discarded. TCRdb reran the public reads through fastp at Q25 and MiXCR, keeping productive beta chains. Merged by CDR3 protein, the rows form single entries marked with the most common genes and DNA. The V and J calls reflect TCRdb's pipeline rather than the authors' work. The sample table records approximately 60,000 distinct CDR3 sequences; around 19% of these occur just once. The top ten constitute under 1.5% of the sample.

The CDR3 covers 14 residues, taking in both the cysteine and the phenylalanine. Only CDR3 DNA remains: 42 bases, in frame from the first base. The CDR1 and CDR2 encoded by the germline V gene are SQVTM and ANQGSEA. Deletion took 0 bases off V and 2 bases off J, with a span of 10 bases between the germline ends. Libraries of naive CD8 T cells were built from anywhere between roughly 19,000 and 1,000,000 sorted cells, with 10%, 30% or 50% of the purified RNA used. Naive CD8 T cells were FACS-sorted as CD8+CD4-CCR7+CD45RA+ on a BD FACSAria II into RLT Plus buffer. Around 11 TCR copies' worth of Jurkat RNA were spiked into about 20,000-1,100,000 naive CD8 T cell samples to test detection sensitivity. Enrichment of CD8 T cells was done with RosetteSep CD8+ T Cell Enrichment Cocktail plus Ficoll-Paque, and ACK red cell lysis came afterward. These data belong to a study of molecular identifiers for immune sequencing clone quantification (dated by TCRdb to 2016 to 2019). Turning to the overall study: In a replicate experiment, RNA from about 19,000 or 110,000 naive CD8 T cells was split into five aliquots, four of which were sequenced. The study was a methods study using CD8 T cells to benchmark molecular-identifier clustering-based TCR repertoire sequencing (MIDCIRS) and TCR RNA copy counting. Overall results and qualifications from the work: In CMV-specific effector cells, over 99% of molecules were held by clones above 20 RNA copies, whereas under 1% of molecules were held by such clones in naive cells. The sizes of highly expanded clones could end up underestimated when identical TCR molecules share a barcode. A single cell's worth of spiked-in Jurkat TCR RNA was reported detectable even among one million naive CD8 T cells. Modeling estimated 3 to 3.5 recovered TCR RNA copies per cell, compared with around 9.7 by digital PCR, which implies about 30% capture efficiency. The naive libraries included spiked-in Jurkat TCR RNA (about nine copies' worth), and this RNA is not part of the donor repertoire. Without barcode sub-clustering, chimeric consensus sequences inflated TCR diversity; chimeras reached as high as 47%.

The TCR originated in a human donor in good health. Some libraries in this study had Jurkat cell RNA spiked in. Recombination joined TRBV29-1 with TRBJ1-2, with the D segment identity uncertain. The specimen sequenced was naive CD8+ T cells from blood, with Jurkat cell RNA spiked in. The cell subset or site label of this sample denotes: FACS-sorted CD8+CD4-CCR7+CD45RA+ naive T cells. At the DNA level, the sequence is TGCAGCGTTGAAGATGAATCACAGAACTATGGCTACACCTTC. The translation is CSVEDESQNYGYTF.